This TCR beta chain was recorded in a study of regulatory T cells in long-lasting Graves disease. Study results and limitations: There were preferences for TRBV28, TRBJ1-2 and TRBJ2-5 in persistent disease.

The authors built TCR beta libraries using iRepertoire HTBI primers and Arm-PCR of CDR3 regions. In TCRdb, the multiplex PCR reads were re-called with MiXCR into one record per CDR3 protein. The sample has about 460,000 distinct CDR3 sequences, roughly 23% seen once; the top ten hold under 15%. The CDR3 runs 14 residues. V was clipped by 5 bases and J by 3 bases, with 10 bases between them. Germline V gene data show CDR1 as SGHTA and CDR2 as FQGTGA. This clonotype showed up many times. Its antigen remains unknown. Described time point: persistent/refractory GD, antithyroid drugs over 5 years with positive TRAb. The TCR library was made from RNA extracted from PBMCs.

The sample in question was peripheral blood mononuclear cells (PBMCs), obtained when the disease was refractory, from a patient treated with antithyroid drugs. The sequence was collected from a female donor with Graves disease. The gene calls are TRBV7-3 and TRBJ2-2, with D unclear. This CDR3 reads CASSPRSHTGELFF. CDR3 sequence (DNA): TGTGCCAGCAGCCCCCGGTCGCACACCGGGGAGCTGTTTTTT.